In its sample, the clone carrying this T cell receptor (beta chain) was seen many times. Its specificity is not known. This CDR3 has 14 residues. V was clipped by 4 bases and J by 5 bases, with 16 bases between them. Germline CDR1 and CDR2: DFQATT and SNEGSKA (reference sequence). This entry is derived from a study of CD8 T cells in ankylosing spondylitis. Study-level findings and limits: In ankylosing spondylitis blood, a motif of roughly eight highly homologous TCR beta variants appeared characteristic. Earlier studies detected some motif variants in reactive arthritis synovial fluid and blood.

TCRdb re-derived calls from the 5' RACE reads in MiXCR, one entry per CDR3 protein. This sample yields fewer than 550,000 distinct CDR3 sequences, of which about 5.7% are seen a single time; around 3.5% belongs to the top ten. The clonotype originates from a male donor with ankylosing spondylitis. Sequences were obtained from blood, either unsorted or a sorted T cell fraction (not recorded which). The chain employs TRBV20-1 and TRBJ2-3; D may be TRBD2 (5 bases). The DNA of the CDR3 is TGCAGTGCTATACTAGTCAATGTGGGAGATACGCAGTATTTT. Translating gives CSAILVNVGDTQYF.